A selection of T cell receptor beta chains follows, all from one sample in a study of shared clonotypes between healthy human individuals. The repertoire was sequenced with immunoSEQ multiplex PCR; TCRdb's copy has only in-frame clones and lacks some. The profile covers about 600,000 clones, with around 78% appearing a single time and about 11% taken by the ten largest. The specimen was PBMCs. These TCRs come from a woman in her forties in good health. Some clones in this sample may be carry-over from other donors' samples. CDR3s include the opening cysteine and the closing phenylalanine or tryptophan. Each record gives: J gene, D gene, V gene, clone size, CDR3 DNA, CDR3 protein. D genes are given only for firm matches. Expanded clones get a size class; other rows say once, few or many, or leave the size out.

J: TRBJ1-2; D: -; V: TRBV19; size: many; DNA: TGTGCCAGTAGTGACACTAACTATGGCTACACCTTC; CDR3: CASSDTNYGYTF
J: TRBJ2-5; D: -; V: TRBV6-6; size: -; DNA: TGTGCCAGCACTCGAAGGGCAGGGGAGGAGACCCAGTACTTC; CDR3: CASTRRAGEETQYF
J: TRBJ1-1; D: TRBD1; V: TRBV10-3; size: -; DNA: TGTGCCATCAGACTCGGGACAGGGGGAAGCACTGAAGCTTTCTTT; CDR3: CAIRLGTGGSTEAFF
J: TRBJ2-1; D: TRBD2; V: TRBV11-2; size: -; DNA: TGTGCCAGCAGCATAACTACTAGCGGGGGATACAATGAGCAGTTCTTC; CDR3: CASSITTSGGYNEQFF
J: TRBJ2-3; D: TRBD2; V: TRBV29-1; size: -; DNA: TGCAGCGTTGAAGGTACTAGCGGGACTAGCACAGATACGCAGTATTTT; CDR3: CSVEGTSGTSTDTQYF
J: TRBJ2-7; D: -; V: TRBV7-2; size: -; DNA: TGTGCCAGCAGCTTAGCGCCGCCCCCCTACGAGCAGTACTTC; CDR3: CASSLAPPPYEQYF
J: TRBJ2-2; D: TRBD2; V: TRBV7-2; size: -; DNA: TGTGCCAGCAGCTTAGTCATAGCGGGAACCACCGGGGAGCTGTTTTTT; CDR3: CASSLVIAGTTGELFF
J: TRBJ2-7; D: -; V: TRBV10-3; size: -; DNA: TGTGCCATCAGTCAGGGCTACGAGCAGTACTTC; CDR3: CAISQGYEQYF
J: TRBJ1-2; D: TRBD1; V: TRBV29-1; size: -; DNA: TGCAGCGTTACGACAGGGGAGTTTGGCTACACCTTC; CDR3: CSVTTGEFGYTF
J: TRBJ2-5; D: -; V: TRBV29-1; size: -; DNA: TGCAGCGTCTCCCGGGGGTGGCGCGAGACCCAGTACTTC; CDR3: CSVSRGWRETQYF
J: TRBJ2-7; D: TRBD1; V: TRBV10-3; size: -; DNA: TGTGCCATAGCAGGACAGGGGGAATGGGCCTACGAGCAGTACTTC; CDR3: CAIAGQGEWAYEQYF
J: TRBJ2-3; D: TRBD2; V: TRBV7-9; size: -; DNA: TGTGCCAGCAGCATTACAGCAGGACTAGCGGGAGGTTGGGATACGCAGTATTTT; CDR3: CASSITAGLAGGWDTQYF
J: TRBJ2-7; D: TRBD2; V: TRBV28; size: once; DNA: TGTGCCAGCATGGCGGGAGTCCCATACGAGCAGTACTTC; CDR3: CASMAGVPYEQYF
J: TRBJ2-7; D: -; V: TRBV4-2; size: -; DNA: TGTGCCAGCAGCCAGGCTGAGGATAGCGGTTCCTACGAGCAGTACTTC; CDR3: CASSQAEDSGSYEQYF
J: TRBJ2-3; D: -; V: TRBV19; size: few; DNA: TGTGCCAGTAGTCGGAGGGGGGCTAGCGGCACAGATACGCAGTATTTT; CDR3: CASSRRGASGTDTQYF
J: TRBJ1-4; D: TRBD1; V: TRBV5-1; size: -; DNA: TGCGCCAGCAGCTTGAGACAGGGAGGAGAAAAACTGTTTTTT; CDR3: CASSLRQGGEKLFF
J: TRBJ2-2; D: TRBD1; V: TRBV5-4; size: many; DNA: TGTGCCAGCAGCTTGGCAGGGGGCACCGGGGAGCTGTTTTTT; CDR3: CASSLAGGTGELFF
J: TRBJ2-1; D: -; V: TRBV7-9; size: -; DNA: TGTGCCAGCAGCTTAGGGGGGGAAGATGAGCAGTTCTTC; CDR3: CASSLGGEDEQFF
J: TRBJ1-2; D: -; V: TRBV7-9; size: -; DNA: TGTGCCAGCAGCTTAGCGGCGGACATTCATGGCTACACCTTC; CDR3: CASSLAADIHGYTF
J: TRBJ1-3; D: -; V: TRBV30; size: -; DNA: TGTGCCATGACAGGCTATGGAAACACCATATATTTT; CDR3: CAMTGYGNTIYF
J: TRBJ2-5; D: -; V: TRBV19; size: few; DNA: TGTGCCAGTAACGATGGACCCGGAGAGACCCAGTACTTC; CDR3: CASNDGPGETQYF
J: TRBJ1-1; D: -; V: TRBV29-1; size: -; DNA: TGCATCGCTCTGGACATTGGGAGAGCTTTCTTT; CDR3: CIALDIGRAFF
J: TRBJ2-6; D: -; V: TRBV7-7; size: -; DNA: TGTGCTAGCAGCTTAGGGGGGGGCACTGGGGCCAACGTCCTGACTTTC; CDR3: CASSLGGGTGANVLTF
J: TRBJ2-1; D: TRBD2; V: TRBV5-1; size: -; DNA: TGCGCCAGCAGCTTGTCCTCGCTAGCGGGAGGCCGCTGGGTCTATGAGCAGTTCTTC; CDR3: CASSLSSLAGGRWVYEQFF
J: TRBJ2-1; D: -; V: TRBV7-9; size: -; DNA: TGTGCCAGCAGCTTATCCTGGACTGGTGAGCAGTTCTTC; CDR3: CASSLSWTGEQFF
J: TRBJ1-1; D: -; V: TRBV5-8; size: -; DNA: TGTGCCAGCAGCTTGGATCAGAACACTGAAGCTTTCTTT; CDR3: CASSLDQNTEAFF
J: TRBJ2-3; D: -; V: TRBV21-1; size: few; DNA: -; CDR3: CASSKGGWGTGTDTQYF
J: TRBJ1-1; D: -; V: TRBV11-2; size: -; DNA: TGTGCCAGCAGCTTAGCCCGGGACACTGAAGCTTTCTTT; CDR3: CASSLARDTEAFF
J: TRBJ2-2; D: TRBD2; V: TRBV7-9; size: -; DNA: TGTGCCAGCACTAGTGCGGGAGGGAGGCACACCGGGGAGCTGTTTTTT; CDR3: CASTSAGGRHTGELFF
J: TRBJ2-7; D: -; V: TRBV5-1; size: -; DNA: TGCGCCAGCAGCCGTACGGGGACGTTCAAAGACGAGCAGTACTTC; CDR3: CASSRTGTFKDEQYF
J: TRBJ1-1; D: -; V: TRBV7-2; size: -; DNA: TGTGCCAGCAGCTTAGCGCGAGGGGGCACTGAAGCTTTCTTT; CDR3: CASSLARGGTEAFF
J: TRBJ1-5; D: -; V: TRBV9; size: -; DNA: TGTGCCAGCAGCGCCGCAGGGAATCAGCCCCAGCATTTT; CDR3: CASSAAGNQPQHF
J: TRBJ2-2; D: TRBD1; V: TRBV30; size: -; DNA: TGTGCCTGGAGTCCGGGACAGGGGTCCGGGGAGCTGTTTTTT; CDR3: CAWSPGQGSGELFF
J: TRBJ2-3; D: TRBD2; V: TRBV5-1; size: -; DNA: TGCGCCAGCAGCCCCCGCGGAGCGGGAGGGCCGACAGATACGCAGTATTTT; CDR3: CASSPRGAGGPTDTQYF
J: TRBJ1-3; D: -; V: TRBV9; size: -; DNA: TGTGCCAGCAGCGCGACAGTGCCTGGAAACACCATATATTTT; CDR3: CASSATVPGNTIYF
J: TRBJ1-1; D: -; V: TRBV6-5; size: -; DNA: TGTGCCAGCAGTCCCAACTCACGGGGAACTGAAGCTTTCTTT; CDR3: CASSPNSRGTEAFF
J: TRBJ2-3; D: -; V: TRBV19; size: -; DNA: TGTGCCAGTAGGAGGGCAGCAGCGACAGATACGCAGTATTTT; CDR3: CASRRAAATDTQYF
J: TRBJ2-7; D: -; V: TRBV29-1; size: -; DNA: TGCAGCGTTCGTCTTCACCCAGCTACCTACGAGCAGTACTTC; CDR3: CSVRLHPATYEQYF
J: TRBJ2-1; D: -; V: TRBV10-3; size: -; DNA: TGTGCCATCAGTATTAGTTCCCCCTACAATGAGCAGTTCTTC; CDR3: CAISISSPYNEQFF
J: TRBJ2-4; D: -; V: TRBV7-9; size: -; DNA: TGTGCCAGCAGCCCCGGGGCCCTCCAGAGGGGGAACATTCAGTACTTC; CDR3: CASSPGALQRGNIQYF
J: TRBJ2-3; D: -; V: TRBV9; size: -; DNA: TGTGCCAGCAGCCCACGCCAGGCTGGGATCACAGATACGCAGTATTTT; CDR3: CASSPRQAGITDTQYF
J: TRBJ2-1; D: TRBD2; V: TRBV9; size: few; DNA: TGTGCCAGCAGCGGACCGACTAGCGGGGGGGCCAATGAGCAGTTCTTC; CDR3: CASSGPTSGGANEQFF
J: TRBJ1-1; D: -; V: TRBV7-8; size: -; DNA: TGTGCCAGCAGCCCGAATCGGGACTGGAACACTGAAGCTTTCTTT; CDR3: CASSPNRDWNTEAFF
J: TRBJ1-5; D: -; V: TRBV5-5; size: -; DNA: TGTGCCAGCAGCTTGGTGTATGGGCCGGGAAGCAATCAGCCCCAGCATTTT; CDR3: CASSLVYGPGSNQPQHF